The present entry profiles one T cell receptor (beta chain) with its context. A second nested PCR with blocking oligonucleotides suppressed unpaired genes. TCRdb re-called the emulsion pairing reads with MiXCR, one entry per CDR3 protein. The profile shows approximately 40,000 distinct CDR3 sequences, 45% of them singletons. Paired alpha-beta TCRs of CD8+ T cells were analyzed by expanded emulsion RT-PCR. This record comes from a study of T cell repertoires in breast cancer. In the study overall: Most of the approximately 19 tumors had ER+/PR+ status. There were nine healthy control donors.

The CDR3 loop spans 15 amino acids. V was clipped by 0 bases and J by 7 bases, with 13 bases between them. Germline V gene sequence: CDR1 SGHAT, CDR2 FQNNGV. This sequence joins TRBV11-2 and TRBJ2-1; possible D gene TRBD2, 5 bases. The sequencing input was CD8+ T cells. The receptor's source is a pool of human donors with breast cancer or a healthy control (not recorded which). The CDR3 bases are TGTGCCAGCAGCTTAGATAGCGCCCAGTGGAATGAGCAGTTCTTC. Protein product: CASSLDSAQWNEQFF. Looking up the rest from reference TRBV11-2 and TRBJ2-1 gives the full variable domain: EAGVAQSPRYKIIEKRQSVAFWCNPISGHATLYWYQQILGQGPKLLIQFQNNGVVDDSQLPKDRFSAERLKGVDSTLKIQPAKLEDSAVYLCASSLDSAQWNEQFFGPGTRLTVL.